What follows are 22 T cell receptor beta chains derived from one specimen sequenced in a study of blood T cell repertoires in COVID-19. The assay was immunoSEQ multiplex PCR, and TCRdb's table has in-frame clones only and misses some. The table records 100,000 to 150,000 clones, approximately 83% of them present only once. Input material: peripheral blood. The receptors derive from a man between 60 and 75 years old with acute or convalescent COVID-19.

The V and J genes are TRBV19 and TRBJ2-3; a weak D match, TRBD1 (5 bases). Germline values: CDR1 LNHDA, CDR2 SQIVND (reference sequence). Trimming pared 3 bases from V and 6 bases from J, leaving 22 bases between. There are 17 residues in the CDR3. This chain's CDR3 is CASSISRGIPGSDTQYF. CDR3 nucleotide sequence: TGTGCCAGTAGTATCAGTAGGGGCATACCGGGCTCGGATACGCAGTATTTT.

CDR3 DNA: TGCGCCAGCAGGAGGGAGGGGCCACGGGACGAAGCTTTCTTT. Its protein product is CASRREGPRDEAFF. The rearrangement joins TRBV5-1 to TRBJ1-1; D might be TRBD1 (5 bases). The germline V gene has CDR1 SGHRS and CDR2 YFSETQ. V was clipped by 5 bases and J by 8 bases, with 19 bases between them. The CDR3 is made up of 14 amino acids.

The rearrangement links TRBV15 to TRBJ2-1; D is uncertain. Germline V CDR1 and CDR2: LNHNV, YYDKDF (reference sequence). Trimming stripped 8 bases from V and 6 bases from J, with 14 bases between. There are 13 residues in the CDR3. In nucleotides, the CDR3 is TGTGCCACCTACCAGGAAGAGACCAATGAGCAGTTCTTC. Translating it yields CATYQEETNEQFF.

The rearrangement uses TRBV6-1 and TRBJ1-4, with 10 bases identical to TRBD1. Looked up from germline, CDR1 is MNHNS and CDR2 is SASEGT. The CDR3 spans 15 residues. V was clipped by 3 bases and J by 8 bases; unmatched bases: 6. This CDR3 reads CASSDDRGRLEKLFF. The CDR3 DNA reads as TGTGCCAGCAGTGACGACAGGGGGCGTCTCGAAAAACTGTTTTTT.

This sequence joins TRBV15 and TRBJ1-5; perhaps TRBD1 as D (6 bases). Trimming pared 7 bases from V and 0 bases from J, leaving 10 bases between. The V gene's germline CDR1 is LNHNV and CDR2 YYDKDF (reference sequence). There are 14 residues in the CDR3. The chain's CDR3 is CATTTGHSNQPQHF. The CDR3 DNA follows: TGTGCCACCACCACAGGGCATAGCAATCAGCCCCAGCATTTT. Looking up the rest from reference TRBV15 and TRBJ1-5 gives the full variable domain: DAMVIQNPRYQVTQFGKPVTLSCSQTLNHNVMYWYQQKSSQAPKLLFHYYDKDFNNEADTPDNFQSRRPNTSFCFLDIRSPGLGDTAMYLCATTTGHSNQPQHFGDGTRLSIL.

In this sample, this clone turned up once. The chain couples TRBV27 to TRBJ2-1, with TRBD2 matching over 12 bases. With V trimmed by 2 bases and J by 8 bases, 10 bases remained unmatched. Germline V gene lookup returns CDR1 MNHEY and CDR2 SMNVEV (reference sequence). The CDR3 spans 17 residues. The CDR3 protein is CASSLASRTSGTDEQFF. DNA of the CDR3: TGTGCCAGCAGTTTAGCGAGCAGGACTAGCGGGACGGATGAGCAGTTCTTC.

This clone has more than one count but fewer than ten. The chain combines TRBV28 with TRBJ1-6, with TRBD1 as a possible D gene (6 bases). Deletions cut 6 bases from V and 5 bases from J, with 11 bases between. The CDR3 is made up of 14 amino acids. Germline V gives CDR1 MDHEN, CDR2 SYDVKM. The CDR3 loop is CASRRGPNNSPLHF. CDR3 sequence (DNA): TGTGCCAGCAGGCGGGGGCCCAATAATTCACCCCTCCACTTT.

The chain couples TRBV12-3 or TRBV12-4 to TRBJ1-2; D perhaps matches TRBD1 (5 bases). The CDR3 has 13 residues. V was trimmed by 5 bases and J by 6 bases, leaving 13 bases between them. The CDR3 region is CASSRGLGHGYTF. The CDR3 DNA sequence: TGTGCCAGCAGTAGGGGCCTCGGTCATGGCTACACCTTC.

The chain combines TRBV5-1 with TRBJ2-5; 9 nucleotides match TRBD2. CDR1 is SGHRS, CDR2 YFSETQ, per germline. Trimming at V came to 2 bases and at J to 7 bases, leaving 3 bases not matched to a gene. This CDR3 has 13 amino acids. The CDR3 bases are TGCGCCAGCAGCTTCAGCGGGGGGCGGACCCAGTACTTC. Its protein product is CASSFSGGRTQYF.

The CDR3 here is CASSEAHGLPEAFF. CDR3 sequence (DNA): TGTGCCAGCAGTGAAGCGCACGGTTTGCCTGAAGCTTTCTTT. The chain recombines TRBV6-1 with TRBJ1-1; D remains ambiguous. CDR1 is MNHNS and CDR2 is SASEGT in the germline V gene. This CDR3 has 14 amino acids. Trimming took 0 bases from V and 6 from J, leaving 11 bases between them.

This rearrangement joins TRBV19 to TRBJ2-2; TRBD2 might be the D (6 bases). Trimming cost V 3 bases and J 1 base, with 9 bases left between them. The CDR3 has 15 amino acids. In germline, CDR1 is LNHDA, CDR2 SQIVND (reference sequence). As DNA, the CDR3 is TGTGCCAGTAGTATCTCTAGCGAGAACACCGGGGAGCTGTTTTTT. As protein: CASSISSENTGELFF.

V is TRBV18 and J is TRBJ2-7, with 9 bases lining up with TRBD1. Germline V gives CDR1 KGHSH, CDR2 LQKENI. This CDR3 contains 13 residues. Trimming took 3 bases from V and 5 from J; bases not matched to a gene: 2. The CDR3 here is CASSPGTGNEQYF. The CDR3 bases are TGTGCCAGCTCACCCGGGACAGGGAACGAGCAGTACTTC.

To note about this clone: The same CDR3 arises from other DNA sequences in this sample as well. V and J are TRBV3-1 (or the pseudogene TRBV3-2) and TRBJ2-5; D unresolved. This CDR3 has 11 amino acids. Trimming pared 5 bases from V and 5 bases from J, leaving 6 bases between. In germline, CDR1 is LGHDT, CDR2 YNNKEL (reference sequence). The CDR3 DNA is TGTGCCAGCAGCTCCAGGGAGACCCAGTACTTC. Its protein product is CASSSRETQYF.

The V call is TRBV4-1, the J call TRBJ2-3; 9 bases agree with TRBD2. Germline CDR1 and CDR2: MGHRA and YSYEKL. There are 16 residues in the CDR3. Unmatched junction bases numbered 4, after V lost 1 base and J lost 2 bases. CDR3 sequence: CASSQVRTSVTDTQYF. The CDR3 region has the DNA TGCGCCAGCAGCCAAGTCAGGACTAGCGTCACAGATACGCAGTATTTT.

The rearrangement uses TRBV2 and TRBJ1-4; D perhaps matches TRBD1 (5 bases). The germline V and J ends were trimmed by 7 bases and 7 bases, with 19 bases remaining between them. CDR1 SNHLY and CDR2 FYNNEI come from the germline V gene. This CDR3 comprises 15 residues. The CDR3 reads CASTQREGRGEKLFF. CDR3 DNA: TGTGCCAGCACCCAGAGGGAGGGGAGAGGTGAAAAACTGTTTTTT.

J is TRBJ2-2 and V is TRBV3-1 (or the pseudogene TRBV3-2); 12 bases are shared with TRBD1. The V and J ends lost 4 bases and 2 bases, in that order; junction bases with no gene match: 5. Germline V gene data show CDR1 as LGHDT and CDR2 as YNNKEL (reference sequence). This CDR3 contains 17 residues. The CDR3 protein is CASSRSGTGGNTGELFF. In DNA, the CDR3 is TGTGCCAGCAGCCGTTCCGGGACAGGGGGCAACACCGGGGAGCTGTTTTTT.

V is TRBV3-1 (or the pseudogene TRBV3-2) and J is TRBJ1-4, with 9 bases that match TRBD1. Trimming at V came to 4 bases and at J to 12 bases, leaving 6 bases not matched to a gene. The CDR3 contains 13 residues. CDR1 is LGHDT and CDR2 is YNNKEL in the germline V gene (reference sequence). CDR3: CASSPTWDRELFF. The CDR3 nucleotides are TGTGCCAGCAGCCCCACTTGGGACAGGGAACTGTTTTTT.

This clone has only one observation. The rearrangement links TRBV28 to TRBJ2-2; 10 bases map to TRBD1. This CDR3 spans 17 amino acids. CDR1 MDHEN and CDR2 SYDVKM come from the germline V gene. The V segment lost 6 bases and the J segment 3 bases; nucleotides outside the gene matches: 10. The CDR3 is CASSPTGQGWYTGELFF. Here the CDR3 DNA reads TGTGCCAGCAGCCCTACGGGACAGGGGTGGTACACCGGGGAGCTGTTTTTT.

This CDR3 is CASSAEVGARWYEQYF. CDR3 sequence (DNA): TGTGCCAGCAGCGCTGAGGTGGGGGCGCGGTGGTACGAGCAGTACTTC. This sequence joins TRBV9 and TRBJ2-7, with D perhaps matching TRBD1 (6 bases). This CDR3 spans 16 amino acids. CDR1 is SGDLS and CDR2 is YYNGEE in the germline V gene. V was cut by 3 bases and J by 4 bases, with 20 bases left in between.

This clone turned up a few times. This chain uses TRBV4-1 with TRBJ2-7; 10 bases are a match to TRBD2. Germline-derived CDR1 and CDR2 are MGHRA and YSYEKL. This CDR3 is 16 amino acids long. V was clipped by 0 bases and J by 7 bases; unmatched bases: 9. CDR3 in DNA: TGCGCCAGCAGCCAAGAGGGAGCGGGAGGGCGGGGGGAGCAGTACTTC. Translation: CASSQEGAGGRGEQYF.

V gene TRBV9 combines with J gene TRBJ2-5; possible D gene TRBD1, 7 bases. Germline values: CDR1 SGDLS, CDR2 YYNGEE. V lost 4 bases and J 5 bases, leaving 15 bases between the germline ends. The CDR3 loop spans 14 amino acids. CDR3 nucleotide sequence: TGTGCCAGCAGCCTAAACAGGGGAGGTGAGACCCAGTACTTC. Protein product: CASSLNRGGETQYF.

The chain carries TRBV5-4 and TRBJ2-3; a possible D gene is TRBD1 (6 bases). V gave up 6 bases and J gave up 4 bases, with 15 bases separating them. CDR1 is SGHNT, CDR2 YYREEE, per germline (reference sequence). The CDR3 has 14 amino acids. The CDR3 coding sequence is TGTGCCAGCACCCTAGGGGGTCCCGCAGATACGCAGTATTTT. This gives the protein CASTLGGPADTQYF.